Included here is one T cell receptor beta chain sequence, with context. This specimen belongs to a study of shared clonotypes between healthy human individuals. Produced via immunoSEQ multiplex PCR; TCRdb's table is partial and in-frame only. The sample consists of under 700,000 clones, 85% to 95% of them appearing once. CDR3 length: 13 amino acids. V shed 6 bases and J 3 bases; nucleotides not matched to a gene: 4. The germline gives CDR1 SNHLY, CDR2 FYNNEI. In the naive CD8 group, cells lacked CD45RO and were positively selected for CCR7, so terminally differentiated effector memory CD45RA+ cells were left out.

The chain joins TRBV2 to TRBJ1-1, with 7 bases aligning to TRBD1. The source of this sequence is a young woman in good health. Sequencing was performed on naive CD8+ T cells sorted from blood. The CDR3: CASRYQGDTEAFF. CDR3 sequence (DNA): TGTGCCAGCAGATACCAGGGGGACACTGAAGCTTTCTTT.